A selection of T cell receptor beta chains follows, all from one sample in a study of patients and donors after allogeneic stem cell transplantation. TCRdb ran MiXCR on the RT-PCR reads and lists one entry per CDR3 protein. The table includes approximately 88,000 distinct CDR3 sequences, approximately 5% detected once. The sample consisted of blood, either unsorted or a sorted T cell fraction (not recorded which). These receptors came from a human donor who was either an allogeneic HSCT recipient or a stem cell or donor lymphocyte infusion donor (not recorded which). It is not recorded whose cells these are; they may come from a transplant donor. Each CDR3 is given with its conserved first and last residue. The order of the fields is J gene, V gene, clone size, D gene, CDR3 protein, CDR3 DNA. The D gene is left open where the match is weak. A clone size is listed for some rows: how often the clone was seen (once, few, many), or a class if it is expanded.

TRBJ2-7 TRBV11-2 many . CASSLGPDGGPYEQYF TGTGCCAGCAGCTTAGGCCCCGACGGGGGGCCCTACGAGCAGTACTTC
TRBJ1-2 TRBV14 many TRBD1 CASSRLGQGSLHTF TGTGCCAGCAGCCGACTGGGACAGGGAAGTCTTCACACCTTC
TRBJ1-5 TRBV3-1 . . CASSQEYGGGQPQHF TGTGCCAGCAGCCAAGAGTACGGGGGAGGGCAGCCCCAGCATTTT
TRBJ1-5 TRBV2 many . CASSELGLGNQPQHF TGTGCCAGCAGTGAATTGGGTCTAGGCAATCAGCCCCAGCATTTT
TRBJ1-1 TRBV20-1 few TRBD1 CSTSGTGVWTEAFF TGCAGTACCTCCGGGACAGGGGTTTGGACTGAAGCTTTCTTT
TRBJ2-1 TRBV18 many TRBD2 CASSPPGSGGKVNEQFF TGTGCCAGCTCACCACCGGGTAGCGGGGGGAAGGTAAATGAGCAGTTCTTC
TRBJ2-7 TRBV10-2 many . CASSNSLSHEQYF TGCGCCAGCAGTAACAGTCTATCCCACGAGCAGTACTTC
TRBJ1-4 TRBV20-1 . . CSARLGVAEKLFF TGCAGTGCTAGACTGGGGGTTGCTGAAAAACTGTTTTTT
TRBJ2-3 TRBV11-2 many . CASSLALQRTDTQYF TGTGCCAGCAGCTTAGCCCTACAGCGCACAGATACGCAGTATTTT
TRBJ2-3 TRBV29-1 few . CSASDTTDTQYF TGCAGCGCCTCGGACACCACAGATACGCAGTATTTT
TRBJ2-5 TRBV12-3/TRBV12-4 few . CASSLGVIETQYF TGTGCCAGCAGTTTGGGGGTTATAGAGACCCAGTACTTC
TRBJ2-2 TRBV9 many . CASSKARAGTGELFF TGTGCCAGCAGCAAAGCGAGAGCGGGCACCGGGGAGCTGTTTTTT
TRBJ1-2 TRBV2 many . CASSENRDTPRAGYTF TGTGCCAGCAGTGAAAACCGGGACACCCCGAGGGCTGGCTACACCTTC
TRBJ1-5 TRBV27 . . CASSLLAADSNQPQHF TGTGCCAGCAGTTTATTGGCAGCAGATAGCAATCAGCCCCAGCATTTT
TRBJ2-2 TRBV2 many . CASSESRTIGELFF TGTGCCAGCAGTGAATCTCGGACGATCGGGGAGCTGTTTTTT
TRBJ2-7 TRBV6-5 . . CASSSGPSGEQYF TGTGCCAGCAGTTCCGGGCCCAGCGGCGAGCAGTACTTC
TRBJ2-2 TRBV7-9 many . CASSLGRQPPNTGELFF TGTGCCAGCAGCTTAGGCCGGCAGCCCCCGAACACCGGGGAGCTGTTTTTT
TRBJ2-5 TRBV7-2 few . CASSLIGGASYQETQYF TGTGCCAGCAGCTTAATAGGGGGGGCTAGTTACCAAGAGACCCAGTACTTC
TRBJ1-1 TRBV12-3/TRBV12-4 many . CASREGKNTEAFF TGTGCCAGCAGAGAGGGGAAGAACACTGAAGCTTTCTTT
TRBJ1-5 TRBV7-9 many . CASSFSSNQPQHF TGTGCCAGCAGCTTCTCTAGCAATCAGCCCCAGCATTTT
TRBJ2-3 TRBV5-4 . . CASSWEATQYF TGTGCCAGCAGCTGGGAAGCTACGCAGTATTTT
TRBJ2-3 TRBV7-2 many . CASSQLELRGTQYF TGTGCCAGCAGCCAATTAGAGCTTAGGGGTACGCAGTATTTT
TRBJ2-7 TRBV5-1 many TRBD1 CASSGTGLRSYEQYF TGCGCCAGCAGCGGGACAGGACTACGCTCCTACGAGCAGTACTTC
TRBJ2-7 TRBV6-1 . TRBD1 CASRSPGQGYEQYF TGTGCCAGCAGATCCCCGGGACAGGGGTACGAGCAGTACTTC
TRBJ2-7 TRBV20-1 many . CSARDLSGPTYEQYF TGCAGTGCTAGAGATCTTTCGGGGCCAACCTACGAGCAGTACTTC
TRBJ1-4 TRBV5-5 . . CASSLGSGFDEKLFF TGTGCCAGCAGCCTAGGGAGTGGGTTCGATGAAAAACTGTTTTTT
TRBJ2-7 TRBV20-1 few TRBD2 CSARDLASGTSWGEQYF TGCAGTGCTAGAGATTTGGCTAGCGGGACCTCCTGGGGTGAGCAGTACTTC
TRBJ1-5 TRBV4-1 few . CASSPGGTGQPQHF TGCGCCAGCAGCCCAGGAGGGACGGGTCAGCCCCAGCATTTT
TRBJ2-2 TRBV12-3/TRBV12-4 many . CASSFGNTGELFF TGTGCCAGCAGTTTTGGGAACACCGGGGAGCTGTTTTTT
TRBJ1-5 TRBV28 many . CASSTTGEMTLVQPQHF TGTGCCAGCAGCACTACGGGGGAGATGACCTTGGTACAGCCCCAGCATTTT
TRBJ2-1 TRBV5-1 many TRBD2 CASSLAGGLAVNEQFF TGCGCCAGCAGCTTGGCTGGGGGACTAGCGGTCAATGAGCAGTTCTTC
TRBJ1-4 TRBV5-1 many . CASSLGNEKLFF TGCGCCAGCAGCTTGGGTAATGAAAAACTGTTTTTT
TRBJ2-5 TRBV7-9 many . CASSPGVGPQETQYF TGTGCCAGCAGCCCGGGGGTGGGACCCCAAGAGACCCAGTACTTC
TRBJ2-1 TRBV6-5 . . CASSYSSRREQFF TGTGCCAGCAGTTACTCGTCTAGGCGTGAGCAGTTCTTC
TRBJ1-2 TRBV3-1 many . CASSQDWRRHGYTF TGTGCCAGCAGCCAAGACTGGAGAAGACATGGCTACACCTTC
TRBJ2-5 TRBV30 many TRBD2 CAWRYAGEETQYF TGTGCCTGGAGATACGCGGGAGAGGAGACCCAGTACTTC
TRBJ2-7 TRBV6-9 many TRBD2 CAIDSAGILYEQYF TGTGCCATCGATTCAGCGGGAATACTCTACGAGCAGTACTTC
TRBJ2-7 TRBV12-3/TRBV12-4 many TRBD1 CASSSHKIGQGRSYEQYF TGTGCCAGCAGTTCACACAAAATCGGACAGGGCCGCTCCTACGAGCAGTACTTC
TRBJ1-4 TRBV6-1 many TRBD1 CASSAGTGYEKLFF TGTGCCAGCAGCGCCGGGACAGGGTACGAAAAACTGTTTTTT
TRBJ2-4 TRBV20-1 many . CSAPGETRMLAKNIQYF TGCAGTGCCCCGGGGGAGACTAGGATGTTGGCCAAAAACATTCAGTACTTC